This T cell receptor (beta chain) was sequenced for a study of human T cells and chemical hapten exposure. Study-wide context: Read at 6 days, the patch tests placed 0.01% DPC on the upper back.

This clonotype was recorded a few times. Germline V gives CDR1 PRHDT, CDR2 FYEKMQ (reference sequence). Losses at the gene ends were 4 bases for V and 3 bases for J; bases not matched to a gene: 6. This CDR3 is built from 15 residues. TCRdb called the RACE reads again in MiXCR, with one record for every CDR3 protein. This table holds about 380,000 distinct CDR3 sequences, about 6.3% found once. Time point reported: patch test 2, 6 weeks after DPC sensitization. The treatment is: therapeutic diphenylcyclopropenone sensitization with weekly scalp DPC. The specimen was whole blood, collected in connection with sensitization to the hapten diphenylcyclopropenone (DPC). The sequence came from a woman aged 18-29 years with alopecia areata. Some clones in this sample may be carry-over from other donors' samples. V and J are TRBV13 and TRBJ2-3, with 8 bases aligning to TRBD1. CDR3 protein: CASSSRQGPTDTQYF. The CDR3 DNA reads as TGTGCCAGCAGCTCCAGACAGGGGCCGACAGATACGCAGTATTTT. Complete variable domain (other parts from reference TRBV13 and TRBJ2-3): AAGVIQSPRHLIKEKRETATLKCYPIPRHDTVYWYQQGPGQDPQFLISFYEKMQSDKGSIPDRFSAQQFSDYHSELNMSSLELGDSALYFCASSSRQGPTDTQYFGPGTRLTVL.